Listed here are 5 T cell receptor beta chains from one sample, sequenced in a study of OX40 agonist ivuxolimab in advanced cancers. The library was obtained by the immunoSEQ multiplex PCR assay. As stored in TCRdb, this immuneACCESS dataset retains in-frame rearrangements with V and J assigned. A fraction of the clones does not appear; measured against another copy, unresolved V genes explain less than half of the discrepancy, and the remainder lacks a known reason. The sample table contains fewer than 70,000 clones; only one count was recorded for approximately 90% of them. The top ten clones comprise under 0.45% of the sample. The sample here was CD4+ or CD8+ T cells sorted from blood, taken in a trial of the OX40 agonist ivuxolimab. The receptor source for this set is an adult with an advanced solid tumor such as melanoma, head and neck, liver or kidney cancer.

The V gene is TRBV27, the J gene TRBJ2-1, with 10 bases matching TRBD2. Germline V gene lookup returns CDR1 MNHEY and CDR2 SMNVEV (reference sequence). The CDR3 is made up of 15 amino acids. The V gene end was trimmed by 6 bases and the J gene end by 7 bases; junction bases not matched to a gene: 9. The DNA of the CDR3 is TGTGCCAGCAGCCTCAAGGGACTAGCGTTGAATGAGCAGTTCTTC. As protein: CASSLKGLALNEQFF.

The chain has TRBV10-1 and TRBJ2-1; 7 bases fit TRBD2. The CDR3 is made up of 15 amino acids. Trimming at V came to 4 bases and at J to 5 bases, leaving 8 bases not matched to a gene. The germline gives CDR1 WNHNN, CDR2 SYGVQD (reference sequence). This chain's CDR3 is CASSASGRKNNEQFF. The CDR3 DNA reads as TGCGCCAGCAGTGCTAGCGGTAGAAAGAACAATGAGCAGTTCTTC.

Comments on this clone: This CDR3 is also generated by other DNA sequences in the sample. The rearrangement uses TRBV19 and TRBJ2-3, with a tentative D call TRBD2 (5 bases). This CDR3 comprises 14 residues. Trimming pared 5 bases from V and 0 bases from J, leaving 9 bases between. The germline V gene has CDR1 LNHDA and CDR2 SQIVND (reference sequence). Here the CDR3 reads CASSPRTSTDTQYF. CDR3 coding DNA: TGTGCCAGTAGTCCCCGGACTAGCACAGATACGCAGTATTTT. Full variable domain (rest looked up from reference TRBV19 and TRBJ2-3): DGGITQSPKYLFRKEGQNVTLSCEQNLNHDAMYWYRQDPGQGLRLIYYSQIVNDFQKGDIAEGYSVSREKKESFPLTVTSAQKNPTAFYLCASSPRTSTDTQYFGPGTRLTVL.

A single count supports this clone. This chain joins TRBV19 and TRBJ1-5; D is perhaps TRBD1 (5 bases). This CDR3 comprises 17 residues. Trimming stripped 8 bases from V and 0 bases from J, with 20 bases between. The germline gives CDR1 LNHDA, CDR2 SQIVND (reference sequence). Here the CDR3 reads CASHPGPAQNSNQPQHF. The CDR3 region has the DNA TGTGCCAGTCACCCGGGACCAGCTCAAAATAGCAATCAGCCCCAGCATTTT.

The chain joins TRBV19 to TRBJ2-5; tentative D call: TRBD1 (5 bases). The V and J ends lost 3 bases and 4 bases respectively, with 9 bases between them. CDR1 and CDR2 (germline): LNHDA, SQIVND (reference sequence). The CDR3 covers 13 residues. CDR3: CASSISGPETQYF. As DNA, the CDR3 is TGTGCCAGTAGTATCTCAGGGCCAGAGACCCAGTACTTC.